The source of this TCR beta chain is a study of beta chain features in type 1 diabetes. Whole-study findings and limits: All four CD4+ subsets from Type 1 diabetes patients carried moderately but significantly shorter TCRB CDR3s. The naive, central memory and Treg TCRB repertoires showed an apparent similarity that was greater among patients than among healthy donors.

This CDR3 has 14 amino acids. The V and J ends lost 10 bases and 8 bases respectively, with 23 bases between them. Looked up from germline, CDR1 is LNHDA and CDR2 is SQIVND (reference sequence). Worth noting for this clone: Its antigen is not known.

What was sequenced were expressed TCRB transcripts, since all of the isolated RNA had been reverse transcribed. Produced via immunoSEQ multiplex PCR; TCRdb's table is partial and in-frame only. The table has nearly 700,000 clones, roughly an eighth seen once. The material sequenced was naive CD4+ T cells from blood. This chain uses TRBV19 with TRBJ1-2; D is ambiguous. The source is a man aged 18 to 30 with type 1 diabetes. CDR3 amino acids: CATTSSIRSEGYTF. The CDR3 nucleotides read TGTGCCACCACGTCTTCGATCAGGTCTGAGGGCTACACCTTC. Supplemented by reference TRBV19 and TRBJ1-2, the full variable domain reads DGGITQSPKYLFRKEGQNVTLSCEQNLNHDAMYWYRQDPGQGLRLIYYSQIVNDFQKGDIAEGYSVSREKKESFPLTVTSAQKNPTAFYLCATTSSIRSEGYTFGSGTRLTVV.